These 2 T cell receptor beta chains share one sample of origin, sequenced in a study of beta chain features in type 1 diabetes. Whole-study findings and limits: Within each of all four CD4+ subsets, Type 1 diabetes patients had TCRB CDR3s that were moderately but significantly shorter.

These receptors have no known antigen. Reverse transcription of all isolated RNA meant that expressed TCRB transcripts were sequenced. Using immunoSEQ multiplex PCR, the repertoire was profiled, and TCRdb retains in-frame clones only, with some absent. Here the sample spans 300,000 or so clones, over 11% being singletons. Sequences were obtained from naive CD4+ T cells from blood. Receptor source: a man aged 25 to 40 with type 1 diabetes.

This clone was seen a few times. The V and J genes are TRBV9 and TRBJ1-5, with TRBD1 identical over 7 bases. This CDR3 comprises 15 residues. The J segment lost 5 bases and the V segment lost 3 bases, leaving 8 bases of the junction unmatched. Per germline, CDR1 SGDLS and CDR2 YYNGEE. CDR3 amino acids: CASSATGNGDQPQHF. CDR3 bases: TGTGCCAGCAGCGCGACAGGGAATGGAGATCAGCCCCAGCATTTT.

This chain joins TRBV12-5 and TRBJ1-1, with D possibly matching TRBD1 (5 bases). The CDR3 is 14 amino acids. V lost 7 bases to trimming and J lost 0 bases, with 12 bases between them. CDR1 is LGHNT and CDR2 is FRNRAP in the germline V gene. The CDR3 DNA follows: TGTGCTAGTGCCTCGGGGGGACTGAACACTGAAGCTTTCTTT. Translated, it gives CASASGGLNTEAFF.